The rows below give T cell receptor beta chains drawn from one sample of a study of cytomegalovirus exposure and HLA in healthy donors. The assay was immunoSEQ multiplex PCR, and TCRdb's table has in-frame clones only and misses some. The table shows some 200,000 clones, with roughly 80% occurring only once. Sequencing was performed on PBMCs. The receptors derive from a woman aged 18-30 years in good health and CMV-seronegative. Each CDR3 is given with its conserved first and last residue. D genes are given only for firm matches. For some rows the clone size is stated as once, few or many, or as a class when expanded; others skip it.

v_call	clone_size	d_call	j_call	cdr3_nt	cdr3_aa
TRBV28	NA	NA	TRBJ1-1	TGTGCCAGCAGACTTGGGCCTGCGTGGGGCACGAACACTGAAGCTTTCTTT	CASRLGPAWGTNTEAFF
TRBV25-1	NA	NA	TRBJ1-5	TGTGCCAGCAGCTCAGGGACACTTAGCAATCAGCCCCAGCATTTT	CASSSGTLSNQPQHF
TRBV13	NA	NA	TRBJ2-1	TGTGCCAGCAGCTTAGGGCCTAGCATCGTCTACAATGAGCAGTTCTTC	CASSLGPSIVYNEQFF
TRBV9	NA	TRBD2	TRBJ2-2	TGTGCCAGCAGCGTCGGAACTAGCGGGAGGGCCTTGTTCAAAAGCACCGGGGAGCTGTTTTTT	CASSVGTSGRALFKSTGELFF
TRBV28	NA	NA	TRBJ2-5	TGTGCCAGCAGTTTATCTGGCAGGGTTCAAGAGACCCAGTACTTC	CASSLSGRVQETQYF
TRBV15	NA	TRBD2	TRBJ2-5	TGTGCCACCAGCAGTTCGGGGGGAGGTGAGACCCAGTACTTC	CATSSSGGGETQYF
TRBV5-1	NA	TRBD1	TRBJ1-1	TGCGCCAGCCAACCGACAGGGTTTGCCTACCCTTTGAACACTGAAGCTTTCTTT	CASQPTGFAYPLNTEAFF
TRBV6-5	NA	TRBD2	TRBJ2-7	TGTGCCAGCAGTTCTAGCGGGGAGAACTACGAGCAGTACTTC	CASSSSGENYEQYF
TRBV7-9	NA	NA	TRBJ1-2	TGTGCCAGCAGCCAGACAGACTATGGCTACACCTTC	CASSQTDYGYTF
TRBV4-3	NA	TRBD1	TRBJ1-4	TGCGCCAGCAGCCAGGAGGACAGGGGAGAAGGAACTAATGAAAAACTGTTTTTT	CASSQEDRGEGTNEKLFF
TRBV11-3	NA	NA	TRBJ1-1	TGTGCCACCCGGGGGAAGGGGGAAGCTTTCTTT	CATRGKGEAFF
TRBV7-9	NA	NA	TRBJ1-1	TGTTCCAGCAGCTTACAACGGGAAGCTTTCTTT	CSSSLQREAFF
TRBV4-3	NA	TRBD2	TRBJ2-4	TGCGCCAGCAGCCAAGAGGCGGGAGGGAAAAACATTCAGTACTTC	CASSQEAGGKNIQYF
TRBV11-3	NA	TRBD1	TRBJ1-1	TGTGCCAGCAGCTTACCAGGGGGACGGGCAATGAACACTGAAGCTTTCTTT	CASSLPGGRAMNTEAFF
TRBV30	NA	TRBD2	TRBJ2-1	TGTGCCTGGAGTCCTAGCGGCGGCTCCTACAATGAGCAGTTCTTC	CAWSPSGGSYNEQFF
TRBV5-1	NA	NA	TRBJ1-4	TGCGCCAGCAGCTTGAGAGGCTATAATGAAAAACTGTTTTTT	CASSLRGYNEKLFF
TRBV7-8	NA	TRBD1	TRBJ2-7	TGTGCCAGCAGCACCCGGACAGGATCCTACGAGCAGTACTTC	CASSTRTGSYEQYF
TRBV2	NA	NA	TRBJ1-2	TGTGCCAGCAGTGAGCACCAAAAAGGGGTTGACTATGGCTACACCTTC	CASSEHQKGVDYGYTF
TRBV28	NA	NA	TRBJ1-1	TGTGCCAGCAGTTTATATGGACAGACCGTAGGCACTGAAGCTTTCTTT	CASSLYGQTVGTEAFF
TRBV29-1	NA	TRBD1	TRBJ2-5	TGCAGCGCAAGGGGGACAGGGAGTTGGGAGACCCAGTACTTC	CSARGTGSWETQYF
TRBV9	once	TRBD2	TRBJ2-3	TGTGCCAGCAGCGTAGGGGGACTAGCGGGAGCAGATACGCAGTATTTT	CASSVGGLAGADTQYF
TRBV29-1	once	TRBD1	TRBJ1-2	TGCAGCGTTGAAGGGACAGGGGCCTCTGGCTACACCTTC	CSVEGTGASGYTF
TRBV6-5	NA	TRBD1	TRBJ1-2	TGTGCCAGCAGTTACTCTGGGACAGAAACGTTCTACGGCTACACCTTC	CASSYSGTETFYGYTF